This note documents a single TCR beta chain sequence. Sequenced by immunoSEQ multiplex PCR; TCRdb stores in-frame clones only, minus some. The repertoire holds 720,000 or so clones, with 80% to 90% as singletons. This specimen comes from a study of shared T cell receptors in the human thymus. These data are also associated with another study on human thymus T cells. Turning to that study: Each of the donors was a healthy Finnish infant who was undergoing open corrective cardiac surgery for congenital heart defects. Thymus was obtained from resections taken during corrective heart surgery. Thymic and blood repertoires appeared to carry a bias in their V and J gene usage. Related studies found that unrelated individuals share highly overlapping thymic repertoires.

The sample taken for sequencing was thymocytes. The TCR originated in a girl under two years old with a congenital heart defect.

The CDR3 DNA is TGTGCCAGCAGACTTATGAACACTGAAGCTTTCTTT. Translating it yields CASRLMNTEAFF. V and J are TRBV7-2 and TRBJ1-1; D is unresolved. Per the germline V gene, CDR1 is SGHTA and CDR2 is FQGNSA. Trimming cost V 6 bases and J 0 bases, with 5 bases left between them. The CDR3 runs 12 residues.